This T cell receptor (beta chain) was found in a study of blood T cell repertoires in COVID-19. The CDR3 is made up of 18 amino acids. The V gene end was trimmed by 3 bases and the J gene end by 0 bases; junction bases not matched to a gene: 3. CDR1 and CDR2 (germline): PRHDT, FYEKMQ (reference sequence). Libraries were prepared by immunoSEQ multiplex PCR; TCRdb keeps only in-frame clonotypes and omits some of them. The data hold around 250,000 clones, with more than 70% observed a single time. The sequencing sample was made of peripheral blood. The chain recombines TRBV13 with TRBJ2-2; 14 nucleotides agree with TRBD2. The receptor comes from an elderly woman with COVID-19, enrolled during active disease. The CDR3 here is CASSFATSGGANTGELFF. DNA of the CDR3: TGTGCCAGCAGCTTCGCGACTAGCGGGGGGGCGAACACCGGGGAGCTGTTTTTT.